The following is a T cell receptor beta chain sequence with its context. Its antigen is undetermined. These data originate in a study of CXCR3-negative and CXCR3-positive naive CD8 T cells. Study-wide findings and caveats: For naive cells, CXCR3-negative and CXCR3-positive subsets had similar TRBV-TRBJ usage; for memory cells, usage differed. Memory CD8+ cells showed much lower diversity, while both naive subsets displayed comparably high diversity. Similar levels of surface CD5 were seen between naive subsets; TCR strength was inferred from TRB CDR3 properties. Researchers report that CXCR3-positive naive cells carry more hydrophobic TRB CDR3s than CXCR3-negative naive cells.

The CDR3 contains 14 residues. Germline CDR1 DFQATT, CDR2 SNEGSKA (reference sequence). Those CD8+ T cells considered naive were CD45RO-CCR7+CD27+CD95-. UMI-tagged TRB cDNA libraries were built via 5' RACE. TCRdb reprocessed the 5' RACE reads and reports one entry per CDR3 protein, with no DNA. Found here are about 150,000 distinct CDR3 sequences; the top ten clones hold just under 0.5%. The TCR comes from a human donor in good health. Some clones in this sample may be carry-over from other donors' samples. The rearrangement uses TRBV20-1 and TRBJ2-7; as DNA is missing, the TRBD2 call by TCRdb cannot be tested. What was sequenced was naive CXCR3+ CD8+ T cells from blood. Subset meaning: CD45RO-CCR7+CD27+CD95- naive CD8+ T cells expressing CXCR3 (TNR3+). The CDR3 protein is CSALTPGLSYEQYF.